This T cell receptor beta chain was recorded in a study of cytomegalovirus exposure and HLA in healthy donors. Study-wide points: In a later analysis, compared with equally common non-associated chains, HLA-associated beta chains were more expanded. There was a cluster of highly shared sequence variants that was likely a sequencing artifact.

Amplification used 60 Vbeta primers and 13 Jbeta primers. This table comes from immunoSEQ multiplex PCR, and its TCRdb copy is limited to in-frame clones, with some not included. This table has about 180,000 clones, around 75% appearing once. The CDR3 loop spans 16 amino acids. In germline, CDR1 is MGHRA, CDR2 YSYEKL. As for this clone: Its antigen is unknown. Mismatch with germline at one junction end may stem from a read error.

The chain combines TRBV4-1 with TRBJ1-1; possibly TRBD1 for D (6 bases). Material: PBMCs. This receptor was taken from a female donor in good health and CMV-seronegative. The CDR3 here is CASSQDLRGGRPEAFF. As DNA, the CDR3 is TGCGCCAGCAGCCAAGATTTGAGGGGGGGACGGCCTGAGGCTTTCTTT.